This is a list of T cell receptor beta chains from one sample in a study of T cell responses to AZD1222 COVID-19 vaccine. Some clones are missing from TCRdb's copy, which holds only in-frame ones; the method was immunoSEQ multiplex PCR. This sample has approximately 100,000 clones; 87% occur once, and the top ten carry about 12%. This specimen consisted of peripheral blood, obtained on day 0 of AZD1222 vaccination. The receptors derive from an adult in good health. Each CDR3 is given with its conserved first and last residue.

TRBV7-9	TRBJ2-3	CASSRDGGTDTQYF
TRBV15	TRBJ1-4	CATSPGGQGGEKLFF
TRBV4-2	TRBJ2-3	CASSQDPVKVADTQYF
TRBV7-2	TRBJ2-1	CASSMDRGGSNEQFF
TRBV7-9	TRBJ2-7	CASSLLAGGQNEQYF
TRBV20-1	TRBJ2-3	CSASLTGDTQYF
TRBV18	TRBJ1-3	CASSPPARGNTIYF
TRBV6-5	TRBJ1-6	CASSRSTGAASPLHF
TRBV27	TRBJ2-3	CASSLQVADTQYF
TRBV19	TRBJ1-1	CASSPPGRVNTEAFF
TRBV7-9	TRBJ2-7	CASSSSGTAIEQYF
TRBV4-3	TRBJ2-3	CASSQERTRVDTQYF
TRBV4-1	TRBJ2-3	CASSPYGDRTDTQYF
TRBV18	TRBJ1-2	CASSLSTGYGYTF
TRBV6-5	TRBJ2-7	CASSLDRSPYEQYF
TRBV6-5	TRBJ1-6	CASSYSVAGLGSPLHF
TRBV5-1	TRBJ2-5	CASSGGGSPGETQYF
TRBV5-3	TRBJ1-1	CARVRVTGCTEAFF
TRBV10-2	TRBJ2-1	CASSDMAGGGGEQFF
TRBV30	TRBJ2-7	CAWTRGGPSYEQYF
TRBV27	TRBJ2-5	CASSAQGQETQYF
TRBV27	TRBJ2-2	CASSFLGGTNTGELFF
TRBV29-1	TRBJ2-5	CSAPGASQETQYF
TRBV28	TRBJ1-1	CASSLEAQGNTEAFF
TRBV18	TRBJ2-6	CASSQKFSGANVLTF
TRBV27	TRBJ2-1	CASTSLLNEQFF
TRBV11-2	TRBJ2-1	CASSSLAGIYNEQFF
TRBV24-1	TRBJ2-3	CATSDNSGVTDTQYF
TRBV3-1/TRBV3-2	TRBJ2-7	CASSQNLLGNPPRRGEQYF
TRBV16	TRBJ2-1	CASSQSSLNEQFF
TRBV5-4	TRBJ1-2	CASSLDRGLVYGYTF
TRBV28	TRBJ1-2	CASSPPWGQGAGGYTF
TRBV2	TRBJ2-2	CASSVQSSNTGELFF
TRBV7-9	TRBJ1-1	CASSQNRESTEAFF
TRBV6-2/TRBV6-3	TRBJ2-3	CASSSGGRVTFDEQYF
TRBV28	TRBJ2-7	CASSPKLPYEQYF
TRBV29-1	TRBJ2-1	CSVSLHDRLAGGVYNEQFF
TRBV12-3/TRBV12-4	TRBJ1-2	CASSRTSGYTF
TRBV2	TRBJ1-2	CASKFSGTNYGYTF
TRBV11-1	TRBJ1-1	CASSLIRGTEAFF
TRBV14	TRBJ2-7	CASSQVGWTGEGEQYF
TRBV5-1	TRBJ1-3	CASSPDFLSGNTIYF
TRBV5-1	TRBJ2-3	CASSLGHSTDTQYF
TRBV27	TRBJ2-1	CASSRVALSYNEQFF
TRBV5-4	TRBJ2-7	CAPYEQYF
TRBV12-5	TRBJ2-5	CAPSTGTSERPETQYF
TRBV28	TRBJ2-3	CASRKGSTDTQYF
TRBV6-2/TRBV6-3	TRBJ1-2	CASSYEEGSGYTF
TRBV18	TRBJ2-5	CASSPGGTKETQYF
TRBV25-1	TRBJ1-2	CASSAGGANYGYTF
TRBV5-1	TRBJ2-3	CASSWGPGSGRTDTQYF
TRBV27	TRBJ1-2	CASSPRDRGDYTF
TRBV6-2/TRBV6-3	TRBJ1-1	CASSYRGKSNTEAFF
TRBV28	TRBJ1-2	CASSFRASGYTF
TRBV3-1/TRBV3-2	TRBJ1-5	CASSQSPPGFGQPQHF
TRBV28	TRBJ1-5	CASSFGVSSGVGQPQHF
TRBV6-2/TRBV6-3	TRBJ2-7	CASSYSSFEQYF
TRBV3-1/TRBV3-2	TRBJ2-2	CASSRTGELFF
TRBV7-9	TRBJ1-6	CASSLLSGSPLHF